This TCR beta chain comes out of a study of blood T cell repertoires in COVID-19. CDR1 is SQVTM and CDR2 is ANQGSEA in the germline V gene. The CDR3 runs to 13 residues. Trimming took 2 bases from V and 1 from J, leaving 8 bases between them. Profiling relied on immunoSEQ multiplex PCR, and the TCRdb table lists in-frame clones only, not all of them. The sample contains about 160,000 clones, 70% to 90% of which appear only once. The sequenced sample consisted of peripheral blood. This TCR was sampled from a man between 50 and 59 years old with active or convalescent COVID-19. The V and J genes are TRBV29-1 and TRBJ1-1; a weak D match, TRBD1 (5 bases). The DNA of the CDR3 is TGCAGCGTTGAACATAGGGGGAACACTGAAGCTTTCTTT. Translated: CSVEHRGNTEAFF.